The 22 T cell receptor beta chains below all came from one sample that was sequenced in a study of regulatory T cells in long-lasting Graves disease. Arm-PCR with iRepertoire HTBI primers amplified the CDR3 regions for these TCR beta libraries. A single record per CDR3 protein comes from TCRdb applying MiXCR to the multiplex PCR reads. The data hold about 320,000 distinct CDR3 sequences, with roughly 18% observed a single time. The time point is: newly diagnosed GD, antithyroid drugs for less than 3 months. Construction of the TCR library relied on RNA isolated from PBMCs. The sample here was peripheral blood mononuclear cells (PBMCs), taken at new diagnosis, from a patient treated with antithyroid drugs. Receptors originate from a female donor with Graves disease.

V usage is TRBV28 and J usage is TRBJ2-5; D ambiguous. CDR1 is MDHEN, CDR2 SYDVKM, per germline. V gave up 5 bases and J gave up 1 base, with 26 bases separating them. The CDR3 sequence is 19 residues long. The CDR3 nucleotides read TGTGCCAGCAGTCTAACCCTTTGGGGTGGAGTTAGTCCCCAAGAGACCCAGTACTTC. Its protein product is CASSLTLWGGVSPQETQYF. The whole variable domain, filled in from reference TRBV28 and TRBJ2-5, reads DVKVTQSSRYLVKRTGEKVFLECVQDMDHENMFWYRQDPGLGLRLIYFSYDVKMKEKGDIPEGYSVSREKKERFSLILESASTNQTSMYLCASSLTLWGGVSPQETQYFGPGTRLLVL.

V gene TRBV6-2 or TRBV6-3 combines with J gene TRBJ2-7, with 9 bases fitting TRBD2. V gave up 6 bases and J gave up 1 base; unmatched junction bases: 7. The CDR3 extends over 15 amino acids. Germline loops: CDR1 MNHEY, CDR2 SVGEGT. The CDR3 bases are TGTGCCAGCAGGGATAGCGGGAGTTGGTCCTACGAGCAGTACTTC. Amino acid sequence: CASRDSGSWSYEQYF.

This clonotype has ten or more counts. The V call is TRBV19, the J call TRBJ2-3; D is unclear. CDR3 length: 14 residues. Germline loops: CDR1 LNHDA, CDR2 SQIVND (reference sequence). Between the trimmed V and J ends, which lost 7 bases and 0 bases, there was a span of 11 bases. CDR3: CASKLAGSTDTQYF. CDR3 DNA: TGTGCCAGTAAGCTGGCAGGTAGCACAGATACGCAGTATTTT.

This clonotype was detected ten times or more. The genes are TRBV6-2 or TRBV6-3 and TRBJ1-2; D remains ambiguous. From germline, CDR1 is MNHEY and CDR2 SVGEGT. The V end lost 0 bases, the J end lost 0 bases, and 11 bases lay between the germline ends. The CDR3 runs 16 residues. Written as DNA, the CDR3 is TGTGCCAGCAGTTACTCACAGTCGTTGGCTAACTATGGCTACACCTTC. Amino acids: CASSYSQSLANYGYTF.

The chain has TRBV7-9 and TRBJ2-1, with 8 positions matching TRBD2. The CDR3 sequence is 15 residues long. Germline-derived CDR1 and CDR2 are SEHNR and FQNEAQ (reference sequence). J lost 7 bases, V lost 2 bases, and 7 bases had no gene match. The CDR3 here is CASSLSQGGRNEQFF. The CDR3 region has the DNA TGTGCCAGCAGCTTATCCCAGGGCGGGAGGAATGAGCAGTTCTTC. Supplemented by reference TRBV7-9 and TRBJ2-1, the full variable domain reads DTGVSQNPRHKITKRGQNVTFRCDPISEHNRLYWYRQTLGQGPEFLTYFQNEAQLEKSRLLSDRFSAERPKGSFSTLEIQRTEQGDSAMYLCASSLSQGGRNEQFFGPGTRLTVL.

With respect to this clonotype: A far bigger clonotype differs at one base, so this is likely a read error. Here the CDR3 omits its conserved ending phenylalanine or tryptophan, so a read error is the likely source. V usage is TRBV11-2 and J usage is TRBJ2-7, with D perhaps matching TRBD2 (5 bases). This CDR3 has 15 residues. CDR1 is SGHAT, CDR2 FQNNGV, per germline. The ends were cut back, 5 bases at V and 5 bases at J, with 19 bases in the middle. The CDR3 here is CASSVPFYASNEQYI. The CDR3 bases are TGTGCCAGCAGCGTGCCTTTCTATGCTAGCAACGAGCAGTACATC.

There are many counts of this clonotype. The rearrangement uses TRBV20-1 and TRBJ2-1, with 8 nucleotides matching TRBD2. The length of the CDR3 is 14 residues. The germline V gene encodes CDR1 DFQATT and CDR2 SNEGSKA (reference sequence). The J segment lost 7 bases and the V segment lost 4 bases, leaving 9 bases of the junction unmatched. CDR3 sequence: CSAKASGSSNEQFF. In nucleotides, the CDR3 is TGCAGTGCTAAGGCGAGCGGGAGTTCGAATGAGCAGTTCTTC.

This clonotype has a handful of counts. This chain uses TRBV10-3 with TRBJ2-4; 14 nucleotides match TRBD2. V trimming: 6 bases; J trimming: 1 base; junction bases outside the gene matches: 14. This CDR3 spans 20 amino acids. In germline, CDR1 is ENHRY, CDR2 SYGVKD. The CDR3 DNA reads TGTGCCATCAGCTTGACCGGGACTAGCGGGAGCGGTGGCGCCAAAAACATTCAGTACTTC. This sequence encodes CAISLTGTSGSGGAKNIQYF.

V is TRBV2 and J is TRBJ2-1; TRBD2 might be the D (5 bases). Germline V gene data show CDR1 as SNHLY and CDR2 as FYNNEI. This CDR3 contains 13 residues. V lost 1 base and J lost 9, with 10 bases in between. CDR3 region: CASSEVGVSEQFF. CDR3 nucleotide sequence: TGTGCCAGCAGTGAAGTGGGAGTTTCTGAGCAGTTCTTC.

This clonotype was detected ten times or more. The V and J genes are TRBV30 and TRBJ2-1; D possibly corresponds to TRBD2 (6 bases). The V gene's germline CDR1 is GTSNPN and CDR2 SVGIG (reference sequence). The CDR3 contains 15 residues. Trimming removed 0 bases from V and 3 bases from J, with 12 bases in between. CDR3 loop: CAWSVQGTGYNEQFF. CDR3 nucleotides: TGTGCCTGGAGTGTACAAGGGACTGGCTACAATGAGCAGTTCTTC.

This clonotype was seen repeatedly, ten times or more. The CDR3 coding sequence is TGTGCCAGCAGTTTAGAAAGCCGGGACCCCAAGTTCTTC. Its protein is CASSLESRDPKFF. The chain links TRBV27 to TRBJ2-1; possibly TRBD1 or TRBD2 for D (5 bases each). Per germline, CDR1 MNHEY and CDR2 SMNVEV (reference sequence). The CDR3 spans 13 residues. Trimming stripped 2 bases from V and 14 bases from J, with 16 bases between.

This clonotype occurred many times. The chain couples TRBV28 to TRBJ1-6; no clear D. Trimming cost V 5 bases and J 5 bases, with 7 bases left between them. Germline V CDR1 and CDR2: MDHEN, SYDVKM. The CDR3 has 13 amino acids. CDR3 DNA: TGTGCCAGCAGTCTCCTAAATAATTCACCCCTCCACTTT. This encodes CASSLLNNSPLHF.

About this clonotype itself: This could be a read error, since a much larger clone is one nucleotide away. The chain joins TRBV11-3 to TRBJ2-1; 8 positions agree with TRBD2. This CDR3 is 20 amino acids long. The junction had 19 bases not matched to a gene; V was cut back by 1 base and J by 5 bases. Germline lookup yields CDR1 SGHNT and CDR2 YENEEA. The CDR3, as DNA: TGTGCCAGCAGCTTAGGAGAGCGACTAGCGTCGATACGAAATGACAATGAGCAGTTCTTC. Protein: CASSLGERLASIRNDNEQFF.

V gene TRBV5-1 combines with J gene TRBJ2-1; a weak D match, TRBD1 (6 bases). The germline gives CDR1 SGHRS, CDR2 YFSETQ. V shed 0 bases and J shed 2 bases, with 12 bases lying between them. The CDR3 runs to 16 residues. CDR3 sequence (DNA): TGCGCCAGCAGCTTGGCCGGGGACACCGCCTACAATGAGCAGTTCTTC. Translating gives CASSLAGDTAYNEQFF.

The chain is built from TRBV11-2 and TRBJ2-7; the match to TRBD2 covers 11 bases. The J call may be incorrect, as the DNA end agrees better with TRBJ2-1. The CDR3 runs 16 residues. Germline V lookup: CDR1 SGHAT, CDR2 FQNNGV. The CDR3 here is CASSPTTSGISIEQFF. Written as DNA, the CDR3 is TGTGCCAGCAGCCCCACGACTAGCGGGATTAGTATTGAGCAGTTCTTC.

The V call is TRBV7-6, the J call TRBJ2-5, with 12 bases aligning to TRBD1. The CDR3 consists of 16 residues. Germline V CDR1 and CDR2: SGHVS, FNYEAQ. Trimming at V came to 2 bases and at J to 5 bases, leaving 6 bases not matched to a gene. For the CDR3, the DNA is TGTGCCAGCAGCTTAAGTGACGGGACAGGGGGCGAGACCCAGTACTTC. Encoded protein: CASSLSDGTGGETQYF.

The chain combines TRBV27 with TRBJ1-2; maybe TRBD1 (5 bases). Germline CDR1 MNHEY, CDR2 SMNVEV (reference sequence). Between the trimmed V and J ends, which lost 8 bases and 5 bases, there was a span of 15 bases. This CDR3 spans 13 amino acids. In nucleotides, the CDR3 is TGTGCCAGCGGTCAGGGACCAGGTTATGGCTACACCTTC. Translation gives CASGQGPGYGYTF.

At least ten counts were recorded for this clonotype. V and J are TRBV6-1 and TRBJ1-1, with D unresolved. There are 16 residues in the CDR3. Germline-derived CDR1 and CDR2 are MNHNS and SASEGT. V lost 5 bases to trimming and J lost 6 bases, with 22 bases between them. CDR3 sequence reads: CASSPQWTASVPEAFF. The CDR3 DNA is TGTGCCAGCAGTCCGCAATGGACGGCCTCCGTTCCTGAAGCTTTCTTT.

The CDR3 bases are TGTGCCATCAGTGAGTCCATAGGTCCCGGGACAGGGCAGAAGTACGAGCAGTACTTC. Encoded protein: CAISESIGPGTGQKYEQYF. The chain links TRBV10-3 to TRBJ2-7, with 9 positions matching TRBD1. This CDR3 region has 19 residues. Germline V gene sequence: CDR1 ENHRY, CDR2 SYGVKD. V lost 0 bases to trimming and J lost 4 bases; unmatched junction nucleotides: 16.

On this clonotype: Since no conserved phenylalanine or tryptophan closes the CDR3, a read error is the likely cause. The chain carries TRBV5-1 and TRBJ2-1; TRBD2 is a possible D gene (6 bases). Germline CDR1 is SGHRS and CDR2 is YFSETQ. This CDR3 spans 15 amino acids. DNA for the CDR3: TGCGCCAGCAGCTTGTCCGGGAGCTCCTACAACGAGCAGTTCTCC. This codes for CASSLSGSSYNEQFS.

This clonotype was seen repeatedly, ten times or more. The chain carries TRBV12-3 or TRBV12-4 and TRBJ2-7; D not resolved. V was pared by 5 bases and J by 4 bases, with 12 bases between. The CDR3 extends over 13 amino acids. CDR3 nucleotides: TGTGCCAGCAGTCCCCACGACTTATACGAGCAGTACTTC. Protein sequence: CASSPHDLYEQYF.

This clonotype was counted ten times or more. J is TRBJ2-7 and V is TRBV30, with D hard to call. The CDR3 contains 12 residues. V lost 0 bases and J lost 6, with 9 bases in between. Germline V gene data show CDR1 as GTSNPN and CDR2 as SVGIG (reference sequence). The CDR3 loop is CAWSVLGFEQYF. CDR3 DNA sequence: TGTGCCTGGAGTGTACTCGGGTTCGAGCAGTACTTC.